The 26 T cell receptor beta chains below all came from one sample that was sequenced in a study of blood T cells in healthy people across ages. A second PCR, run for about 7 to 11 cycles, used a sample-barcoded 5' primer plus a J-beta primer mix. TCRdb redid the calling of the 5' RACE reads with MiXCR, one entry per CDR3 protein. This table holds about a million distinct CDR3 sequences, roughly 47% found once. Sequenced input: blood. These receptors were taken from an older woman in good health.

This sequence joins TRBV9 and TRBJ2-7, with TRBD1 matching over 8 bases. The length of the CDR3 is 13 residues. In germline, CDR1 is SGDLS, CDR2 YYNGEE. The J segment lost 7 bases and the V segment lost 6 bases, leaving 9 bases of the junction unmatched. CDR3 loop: CASTPQGAGEQYF. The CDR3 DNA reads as TGTGCCAGCACCCCGCAGGGGGCAGGGGAGCAGTACTTC. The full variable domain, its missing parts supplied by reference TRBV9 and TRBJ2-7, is DSGVTQTPKHLITATGQRVTLRCSPRSGDLSVYWYQQSLDQGLQFLIQYYNGEERAKGNILERFSAQQFPDLHSELNLSSLELGDSALYFCASTPQGAGEQYFGPGTRLTVT.

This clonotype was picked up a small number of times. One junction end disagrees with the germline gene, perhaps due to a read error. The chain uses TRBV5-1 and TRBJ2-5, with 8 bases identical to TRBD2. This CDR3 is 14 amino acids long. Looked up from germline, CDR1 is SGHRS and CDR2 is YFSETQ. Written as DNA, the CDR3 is TGTGCCAGCAGCTTAGCGGGACGAGAAGAGACCCAGTACTTC. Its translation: CASSLAGREETQYF.

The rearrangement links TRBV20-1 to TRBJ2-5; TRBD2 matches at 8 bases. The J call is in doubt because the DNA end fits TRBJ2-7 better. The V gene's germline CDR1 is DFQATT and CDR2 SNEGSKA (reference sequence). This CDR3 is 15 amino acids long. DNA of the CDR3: TGCAGTGCTAGAGATTTGGAAGCGGGAGATCACGAGCAGTACTTC. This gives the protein CSARDLEAGDHEQYF.

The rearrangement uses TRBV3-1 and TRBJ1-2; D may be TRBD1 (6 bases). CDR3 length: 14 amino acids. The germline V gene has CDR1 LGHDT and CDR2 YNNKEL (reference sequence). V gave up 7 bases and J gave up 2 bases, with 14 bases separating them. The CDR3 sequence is CASTHGQNNYGYTF. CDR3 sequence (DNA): TGTGCCAGCACCCACGGACAGAACAACTATGGCTACACCTTC.

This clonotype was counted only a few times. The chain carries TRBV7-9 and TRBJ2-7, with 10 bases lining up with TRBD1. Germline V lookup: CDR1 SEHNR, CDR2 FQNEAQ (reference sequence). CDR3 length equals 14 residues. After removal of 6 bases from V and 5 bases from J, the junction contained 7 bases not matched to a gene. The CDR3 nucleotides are TGTGCCAGCAGGGCCAGACAGGGGGCCCACGAGCAGTACTTC. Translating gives CASRARQGAHEQYF.

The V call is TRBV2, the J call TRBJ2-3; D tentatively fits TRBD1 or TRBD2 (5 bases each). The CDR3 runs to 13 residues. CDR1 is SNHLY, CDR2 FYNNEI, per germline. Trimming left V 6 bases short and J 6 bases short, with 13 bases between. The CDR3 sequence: CASRSREWDTQYF. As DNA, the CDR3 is TGTGCCAGCAGAAGCAGGGAGTGGGATACGCAGTATTTT.

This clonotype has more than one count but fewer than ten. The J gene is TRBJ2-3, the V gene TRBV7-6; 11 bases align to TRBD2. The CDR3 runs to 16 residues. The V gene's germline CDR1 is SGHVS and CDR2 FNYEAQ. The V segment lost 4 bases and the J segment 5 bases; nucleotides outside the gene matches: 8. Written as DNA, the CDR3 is TGTGCCAGCAGCTACCGGACTAGCGGGCTATTAGATACGCAGTATTTT. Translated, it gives CASSYRTSGLLDTQYF.

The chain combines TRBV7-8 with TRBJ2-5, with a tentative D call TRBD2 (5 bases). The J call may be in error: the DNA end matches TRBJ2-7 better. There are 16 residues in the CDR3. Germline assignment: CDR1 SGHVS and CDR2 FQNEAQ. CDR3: CASSLTAISGSYEQYF. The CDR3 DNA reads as TGTGCCAGCAGCTTAACGGCAATCAGCGGATCCTACGAGCAGTACTTC.

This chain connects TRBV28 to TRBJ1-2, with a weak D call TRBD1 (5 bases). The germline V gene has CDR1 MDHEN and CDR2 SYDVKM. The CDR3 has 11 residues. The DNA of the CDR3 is TGTGCACTGAAACAGGATTATGGCTACACCTTC. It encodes CALKQDYGYTF.

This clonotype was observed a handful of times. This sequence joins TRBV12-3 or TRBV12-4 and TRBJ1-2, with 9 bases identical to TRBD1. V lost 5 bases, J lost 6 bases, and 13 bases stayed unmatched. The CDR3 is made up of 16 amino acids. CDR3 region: CASSITHGTGTHGYTF. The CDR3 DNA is TGTGCCAGCAGTATAACCCACGGGACAGGGACCCATGGCTACACCTTC.

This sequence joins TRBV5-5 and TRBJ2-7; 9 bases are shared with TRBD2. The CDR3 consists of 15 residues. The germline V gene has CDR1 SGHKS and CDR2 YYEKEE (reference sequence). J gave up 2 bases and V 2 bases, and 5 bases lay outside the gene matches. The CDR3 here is CASSFETSGPYEQYF. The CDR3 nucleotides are TGTGCCAGCAGCTTCGAGACTAGCGGACCCTACGAGCAGTACTTC.

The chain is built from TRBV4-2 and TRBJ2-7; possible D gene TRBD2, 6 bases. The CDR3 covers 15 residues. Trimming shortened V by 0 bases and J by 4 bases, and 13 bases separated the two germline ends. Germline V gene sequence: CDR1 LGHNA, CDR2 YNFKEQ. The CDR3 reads CASSQDRGNLYEQYF. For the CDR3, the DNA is TGTGCCAGCAGCCAAGATCGCGGGAACCTGTACGAGCAGTACTTC.

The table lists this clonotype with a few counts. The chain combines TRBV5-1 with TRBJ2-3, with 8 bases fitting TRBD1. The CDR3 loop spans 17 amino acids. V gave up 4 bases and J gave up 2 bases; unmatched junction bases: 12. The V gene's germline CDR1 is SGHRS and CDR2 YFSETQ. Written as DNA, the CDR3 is TGCGCCAGCAGCCTGCGTCGACAGGGGATTAACACAGATACGCAGTATTTT. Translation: CASSLRRQGINTDTQYF.

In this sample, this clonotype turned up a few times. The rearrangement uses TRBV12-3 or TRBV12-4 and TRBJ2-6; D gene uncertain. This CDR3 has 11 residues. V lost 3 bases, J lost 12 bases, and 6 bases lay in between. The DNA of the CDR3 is TGTGCCAGCAGTTTTCAGTCCGTCCTGACTTTC. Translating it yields CASSFQSVLTF.

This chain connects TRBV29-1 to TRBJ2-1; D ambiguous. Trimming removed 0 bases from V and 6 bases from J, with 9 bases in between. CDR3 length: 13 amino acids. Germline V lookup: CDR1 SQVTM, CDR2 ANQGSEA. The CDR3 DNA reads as TGCAGCGTTGAAGATCTCATCCTCAATGAGCAGTTCTTC. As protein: CSVEDLILNEQFF.

The DNA of the CDR3 is TGTGCCAGCTCACCTGGACAGGTTTGCGAGCAGTACTTC. Translated: CASSPGQVCEQYF. The V gene is TRBV18, the J gene TRBJ2-5; 7 bases are a match to TRBD1. The end of the DNA aligns better with TRBJ2-7, so the J call may be wrong. The CDR3 runs to 13 residues. Germline V CDR1 and CDR2: KGHSH, LQKENI.

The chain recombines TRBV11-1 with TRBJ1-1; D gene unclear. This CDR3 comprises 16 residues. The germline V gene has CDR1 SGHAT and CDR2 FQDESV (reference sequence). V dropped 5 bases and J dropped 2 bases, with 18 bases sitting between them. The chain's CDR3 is CASSQPRGTQNTEAFF. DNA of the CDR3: TGTGCCAGCAGCCAGCCCCGGGGAACACAAAACACTGAAGCTTTCTTT.

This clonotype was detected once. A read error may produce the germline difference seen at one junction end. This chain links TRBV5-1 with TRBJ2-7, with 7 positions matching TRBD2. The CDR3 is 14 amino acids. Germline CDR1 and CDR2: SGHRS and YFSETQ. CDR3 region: CAGSFAGERYEQYF. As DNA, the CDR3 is TGCGCCGGCAGCTTCGCGGGGGAGCGCTACGAGCAGTACTTC. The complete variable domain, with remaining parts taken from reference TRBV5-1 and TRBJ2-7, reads KAGVTQTPRYLIKTRGQQVTLSCSPISGHRSVSWYQQTPGQGLQFLFEYFSETQRNKGNFPGRFSGRQFSNSRSEMNVSTLELGDSALYLCAGSFAGERYEQYFGPGTRLTVT.

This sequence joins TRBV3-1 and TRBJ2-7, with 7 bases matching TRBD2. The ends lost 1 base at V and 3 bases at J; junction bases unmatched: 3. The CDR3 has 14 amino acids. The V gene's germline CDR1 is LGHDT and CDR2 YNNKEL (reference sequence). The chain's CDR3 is CASSQAGLDYEQYF. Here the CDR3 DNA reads TGTGCCAGCAGCCAAGCCGGACTAGACTACGAGCAGTACTTC.

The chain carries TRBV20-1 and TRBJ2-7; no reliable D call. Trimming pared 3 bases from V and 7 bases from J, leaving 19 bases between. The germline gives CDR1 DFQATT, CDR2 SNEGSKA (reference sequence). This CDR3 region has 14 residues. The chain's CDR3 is CSASSVSSYNEQYF. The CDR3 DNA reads TGCAGTGCTAGTTCCGTTAGCTCCTACAATGAGCAGTACTTC.

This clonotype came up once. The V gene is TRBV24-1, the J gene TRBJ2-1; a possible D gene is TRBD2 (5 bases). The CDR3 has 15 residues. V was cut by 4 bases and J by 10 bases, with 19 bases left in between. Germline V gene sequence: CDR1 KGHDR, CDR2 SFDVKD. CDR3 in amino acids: CATSDTLGGSWEQFF. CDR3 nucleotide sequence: TGTGCCACCAGTGACACGCTAGGAGGATCTTGGGAGCAGTTCTTC.

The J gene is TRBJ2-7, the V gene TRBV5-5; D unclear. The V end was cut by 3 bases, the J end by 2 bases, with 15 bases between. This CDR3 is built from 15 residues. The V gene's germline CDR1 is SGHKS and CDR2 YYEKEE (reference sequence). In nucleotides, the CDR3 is TGTGCCAGCAGCTCCACTGGCCCAGCACCCTACGAGCAGTACTTC. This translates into CASSSTGPAPYEQYF.

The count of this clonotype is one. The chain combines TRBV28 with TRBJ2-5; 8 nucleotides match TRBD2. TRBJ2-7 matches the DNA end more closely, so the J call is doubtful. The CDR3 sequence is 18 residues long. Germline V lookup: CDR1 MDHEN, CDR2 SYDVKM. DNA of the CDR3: TGTGCCAGCAGTTCCACAAGGAGGACCGGACTAGCCCCCAGCGAGCAGTACTTC. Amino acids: CASSSTRRTGLAPSEQYF.

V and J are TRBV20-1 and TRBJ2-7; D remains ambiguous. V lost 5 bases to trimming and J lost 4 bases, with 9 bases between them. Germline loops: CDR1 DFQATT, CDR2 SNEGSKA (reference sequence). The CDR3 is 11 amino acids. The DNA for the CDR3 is TGCAGTGCTCGAGCCGCTTACGAGCAGTACTTC. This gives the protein CSARAAYEQYF.

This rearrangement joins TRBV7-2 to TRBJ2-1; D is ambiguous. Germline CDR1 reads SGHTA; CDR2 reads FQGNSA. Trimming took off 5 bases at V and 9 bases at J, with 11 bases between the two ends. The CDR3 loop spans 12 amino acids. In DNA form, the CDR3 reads TGTGCCAGCAGCCTCTATCCTAGTGAGCAGTTCTTC. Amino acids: CASSLYPSEQFF.

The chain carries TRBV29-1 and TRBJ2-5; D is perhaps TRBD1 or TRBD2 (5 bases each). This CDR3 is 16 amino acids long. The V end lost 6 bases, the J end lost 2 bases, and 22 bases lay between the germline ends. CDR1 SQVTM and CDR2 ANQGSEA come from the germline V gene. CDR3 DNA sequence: TGCAGCGTGCCCCCCCCGAGGGGAGCGAGGCAAGAGACCCAGTACTTC. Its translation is CSVPPPRGARQETQYF.